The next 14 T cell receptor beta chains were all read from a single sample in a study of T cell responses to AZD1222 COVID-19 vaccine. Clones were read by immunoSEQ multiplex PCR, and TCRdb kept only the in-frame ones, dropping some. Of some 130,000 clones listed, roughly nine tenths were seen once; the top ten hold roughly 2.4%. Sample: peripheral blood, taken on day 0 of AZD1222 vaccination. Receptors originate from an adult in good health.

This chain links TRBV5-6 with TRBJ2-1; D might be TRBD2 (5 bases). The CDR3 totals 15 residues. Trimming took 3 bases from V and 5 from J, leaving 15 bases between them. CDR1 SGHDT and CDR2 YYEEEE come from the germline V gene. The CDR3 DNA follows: TGTGCCAGCAGCTGGGGAGTAGGGTCTAACAATGAGCAGTTCTTC. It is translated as CASSWGVGSNNEQFF. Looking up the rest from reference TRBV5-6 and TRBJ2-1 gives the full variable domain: DAGVTQSPTHLIKTRGQQVTLRCSPKSGHDTVSWYQQALGQGPQFIFQYYEEEERQRGNFPDRFSGHQFPNYSSELNVNALLLGDSALYLCASSWGVGSNNEQFFGPGTRLTVL.

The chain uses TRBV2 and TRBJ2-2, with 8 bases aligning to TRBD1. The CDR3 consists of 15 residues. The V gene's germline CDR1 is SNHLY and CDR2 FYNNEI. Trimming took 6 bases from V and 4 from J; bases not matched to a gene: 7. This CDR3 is CASSGQGKVTGELFF. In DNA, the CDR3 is TGTGCCAGCAGCGGACAGGGAAAAGTCACCGGGGAGCTGTTTTTT.

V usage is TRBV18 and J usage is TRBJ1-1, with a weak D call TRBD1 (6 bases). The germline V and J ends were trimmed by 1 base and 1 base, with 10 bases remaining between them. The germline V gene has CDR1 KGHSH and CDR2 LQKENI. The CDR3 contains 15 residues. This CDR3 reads CASSPLPGANTEAFF. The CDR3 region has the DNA TGTGCCAGCTCACCACTTCCGGGGGCGAACACTGAAGCTTTCTTT.

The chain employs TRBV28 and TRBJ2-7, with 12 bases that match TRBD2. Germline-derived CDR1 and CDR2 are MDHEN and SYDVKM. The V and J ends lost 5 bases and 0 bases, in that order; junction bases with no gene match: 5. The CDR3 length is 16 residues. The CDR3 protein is CASSPGTSGFSYEQYF. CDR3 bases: TGTGCCAGCAGTCCCGGGACTAGCGGGTTCTCCTACGAGCAGTACTTC.

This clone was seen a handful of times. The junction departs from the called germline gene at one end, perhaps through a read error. The CDR3 bases are TGTGCCAGCAGGGAAGAGGTCGATGAGCAGTTCTTC. This codes for CASREEVDEQFF. This rearrangement joins TRBV2 to TRBJ2-1; no clear D. The CDR3 consists of 12 residues. CDR1 is SNHLY, CDR2 FYNNEI, per germline.

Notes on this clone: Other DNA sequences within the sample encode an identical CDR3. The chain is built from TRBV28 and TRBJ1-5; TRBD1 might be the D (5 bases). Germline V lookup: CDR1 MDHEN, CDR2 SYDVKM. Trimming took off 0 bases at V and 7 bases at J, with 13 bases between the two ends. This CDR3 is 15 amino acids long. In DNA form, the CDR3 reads TGTGCCAGCAGTTTATGGGGAGGGGATGGGCAGCCCCAGCATTTT. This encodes CASSLWGGDGQPQHF. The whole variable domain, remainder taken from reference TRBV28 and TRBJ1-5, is DVKVTQSSRYLVKRTGEKVFLECVQDMDHENMFWYRQDPGLGLRLIYFSYDVKMKEKGDIPEGYSVSREKKERFSLILESASTNQTSMYLCASSLWGGDGQPQHFGDGTRLSIL.

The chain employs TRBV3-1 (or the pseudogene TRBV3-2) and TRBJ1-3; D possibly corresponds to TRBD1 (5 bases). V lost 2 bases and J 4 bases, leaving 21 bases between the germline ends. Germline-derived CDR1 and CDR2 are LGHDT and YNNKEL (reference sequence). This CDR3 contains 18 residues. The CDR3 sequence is CASSQRVGGARTGNTIYF. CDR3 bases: TGTGCCAGCAGCCAACGGGTAGGCGGGGCCAGGACGGGAAACACCATATATTTT.

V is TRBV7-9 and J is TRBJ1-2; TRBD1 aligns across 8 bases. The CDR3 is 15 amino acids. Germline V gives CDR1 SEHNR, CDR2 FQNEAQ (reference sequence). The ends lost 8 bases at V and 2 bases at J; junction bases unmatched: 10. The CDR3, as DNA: TGTGCCAGCTCCCTTCAGGGGGCGACGAACTATGGCTACACCTTC. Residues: CASSLQGATNYGYTF.

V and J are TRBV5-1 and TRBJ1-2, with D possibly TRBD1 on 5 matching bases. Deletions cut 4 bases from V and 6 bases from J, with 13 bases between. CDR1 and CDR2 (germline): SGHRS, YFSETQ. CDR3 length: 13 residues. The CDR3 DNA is TGCGCCAGCAGCCCCCAACAGGCCCATGGCTACACCTTC. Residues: CASSPQQAHGYTF.

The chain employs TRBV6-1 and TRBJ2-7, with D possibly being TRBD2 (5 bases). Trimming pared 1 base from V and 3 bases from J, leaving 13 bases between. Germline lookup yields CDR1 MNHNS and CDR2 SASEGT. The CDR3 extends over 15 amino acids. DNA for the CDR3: TGTGCCAGCAGTGAAGTTTTAGCGAGACACTACGAGCAGTACTTC. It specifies CASSEVLARHYEQYF.

Written as DNA, the CDR3 is TGTGCCAGCACCCTTCGGACCCGGGGCGGCTACACCTTC. Its protein product is CASTLRTRGGYTF. The chain recombines TRBV12-3 or TRBV12-4 with TRBJ1-2, with D possibly being TRBD1 (5 bases). Trimming removed 7 bases at V and 8 bases at J, with 17 bases between. The CDR3 loop spans 13 amino acids.

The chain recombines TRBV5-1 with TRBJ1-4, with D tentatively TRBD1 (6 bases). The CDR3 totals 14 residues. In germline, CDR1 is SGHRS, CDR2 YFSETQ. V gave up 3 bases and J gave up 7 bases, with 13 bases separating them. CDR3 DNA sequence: TGCGCCAGCAGCTCCCGGGGGCCGCCTGAAAAACTGTTTTTT. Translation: CASSSRGPPEKLFF.

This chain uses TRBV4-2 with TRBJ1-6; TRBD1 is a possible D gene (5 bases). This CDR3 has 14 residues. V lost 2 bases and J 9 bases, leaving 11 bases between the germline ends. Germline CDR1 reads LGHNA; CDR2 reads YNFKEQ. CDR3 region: CASSQFTGTSPLHF. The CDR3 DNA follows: TGTGCCAGCAGCCAATTCACAGGAACTTCACCCCTCCACTTT.

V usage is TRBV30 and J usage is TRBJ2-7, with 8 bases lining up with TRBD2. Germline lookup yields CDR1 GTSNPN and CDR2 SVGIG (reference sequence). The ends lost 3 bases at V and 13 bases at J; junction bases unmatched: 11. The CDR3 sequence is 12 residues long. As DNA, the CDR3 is TGTGCCTGGAGCCCCCCCGGCGGACTAGCTTACTTC. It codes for CAWSPPGGLAYF.